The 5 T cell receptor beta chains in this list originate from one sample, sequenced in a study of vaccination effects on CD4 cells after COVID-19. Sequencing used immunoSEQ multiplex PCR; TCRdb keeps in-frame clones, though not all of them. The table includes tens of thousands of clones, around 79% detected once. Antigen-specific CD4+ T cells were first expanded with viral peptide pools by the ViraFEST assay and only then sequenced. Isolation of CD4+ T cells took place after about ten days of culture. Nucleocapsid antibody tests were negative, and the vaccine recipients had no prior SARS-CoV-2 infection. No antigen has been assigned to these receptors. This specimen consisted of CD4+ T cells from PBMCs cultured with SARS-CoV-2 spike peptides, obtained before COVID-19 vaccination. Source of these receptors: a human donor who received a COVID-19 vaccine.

The DNA of the CDR3 is TGTGCCAGCAGAGTCAACCCGGGGGGGGGAAACTATGGCTACACCTTC. This translates into CASRVNPGGGNYGYTF. This sequence joins TRBV6-4 and TRBJ1-2, with D maybe TRBD1 (5 bases). V lost 6 bases and J 2 bases, leaving 19 bases between the germline ends. The CDR3 sequence is 16 residues long. The germline CDR1 and CDR2 sequences are MRHNA and SNTAGT.

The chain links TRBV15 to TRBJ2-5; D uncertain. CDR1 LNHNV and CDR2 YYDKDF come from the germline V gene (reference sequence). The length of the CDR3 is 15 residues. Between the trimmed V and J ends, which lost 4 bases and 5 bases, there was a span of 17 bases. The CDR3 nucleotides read TGTGCCACCAGCAATTGGTCGGGCCAGGCGGAGACCCAGTACTTC. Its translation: CATSNWSGQAETQYF. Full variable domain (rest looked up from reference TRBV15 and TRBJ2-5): DAMVIQNPRYQVTQFGKPVTLSCSQTLNHNVMYWYQQKSSQAPKLLFHYYDKDFNNEADTPDNFQSRRPNTSFCFLDIRSPGLGDTAMYLCATSNWSGQAETQYFGPGTRLLVL.

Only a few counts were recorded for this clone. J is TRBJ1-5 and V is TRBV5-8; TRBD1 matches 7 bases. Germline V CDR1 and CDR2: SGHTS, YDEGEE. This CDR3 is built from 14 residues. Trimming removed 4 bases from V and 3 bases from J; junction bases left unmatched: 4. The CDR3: CASSPDRDNQPQHF. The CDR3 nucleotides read TGTGCCAGCAGCCCTGACAGGGACAATCAGCCCCAGCATTTT. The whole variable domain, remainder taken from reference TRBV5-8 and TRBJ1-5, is EAGVTQSPTHLIKTRGQQATLRCSPISGHTSVYWYQQALGLGLQFLLWYDEGEERNRGNFPPRFSGRQFPNYSSELNVNALELEDSALYLCASSPDRDNQPQHFGDGTRLSIL.

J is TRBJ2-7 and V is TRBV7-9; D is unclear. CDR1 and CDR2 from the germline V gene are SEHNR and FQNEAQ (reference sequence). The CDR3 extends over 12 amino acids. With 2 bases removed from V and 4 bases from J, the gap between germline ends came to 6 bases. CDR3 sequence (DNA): TGTGCCAGCAGCTTAAACCAGTACGAGCAGTACGTC. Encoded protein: CASSLNQYEQYV.

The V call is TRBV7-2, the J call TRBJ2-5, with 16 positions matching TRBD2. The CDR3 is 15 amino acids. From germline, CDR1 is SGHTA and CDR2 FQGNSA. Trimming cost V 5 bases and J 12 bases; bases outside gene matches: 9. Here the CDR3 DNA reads TGTGCCAGCAGCACCAGGGGACTAGCGGGGGGGCCTGAGTACTTC. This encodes CASSTRGLAGGPEYF.